The 15 T cell receptor beta chains below were found in one sample sequenced in a study of human T cells and chemical hapten exposure. Time point reported: patch test 2, 6 weeks after DPC sensitization. Indicated treatment: therapeutic diphenylcyclopropenone sensitization with weekly scalp DPC. MiXCR, applied by TCRdb to the RACE reads, yields one record per CDR3 protein. The data hold nearly 95,000 distinct CDR3 sequences, with approximately 10% observed a single time. The sample consisted of whole blood, taken in connection with sensitization to the hapten diphenylcyclopropenone (DPC). The receptor source for this set is a man aged 35 to 55 with alopecia areata. Some clones in this sample may be carry-over from other donors' samples.

This clonotype appeared many times. This chain uses TRBV25-1 with TRBJ1-1, with a possible D match to TRBD1 (6 bases). CDR1 MGHDK and CDR2 SYGVNS come from the germline V gene. The CDR3 runs to 13 residues. The V end was cut by 8 bases, the J end by 2 bases, with 12 bases between. The CDR3 reads CASGAGANTEAFF. For the CDR3, the DNA is TGTGCCAGCGGCGCAGGGGCAAACACTGAAGCTTTCTTT.

The V and J genes are TRBV27 and TRBJ1-5, with D perhaps matching TRBD1 (6 bases). The CDR3 has 13 amino acids. In germline, CDR1 is MNHEY, CDR2 SMNVEV (reference sequence). Trimming took off 8 bases at V and 5 bases at J, with 13 bases between the two ends. This CDR3 is CASRRQVDQPQHF. CDR3 nucleotide sequence: TGTGCCAGCCGGAGACAGGTCGATCAGCCCCAGCATTTT.

This clonotype was recorded a few times. The junction differs from germline at one of its ends, possibly a read error. The rearrangement joins TRBV7-7 to TRBJ1-1; 7 bases match TRBD1. The V gene's germline CDR1 is SSHAT and CDR2 FNYEAQ (reference sequence). This CDR3 is 14 amino acids long. Written as DNA, the CDR3 is TGTGCTAGCAGCTTAGATGAGGGGGCTACTGAAGCTTTCTTT. Protein sequence: CASSLDEGATEAFF.

The chain recombines TRBV5-1 with TRBJ2-5; TRBD1 agrees at 7 bases. This CDR3 comprises 19 residues. CDR1 and CDR2 (germline): SGHRS, YFSETQ. With V trimmed by 2 bases and J by 5 bases, 21 bases remained unmatched. The CDR3 loop reads CASSFSFSRGTSSMETQYF. As DNA, the CDR3 is TGCGCCAGCAGCTTTAGCTTTTCCAGGGGGACGAGTTCCATGGAGACCCAGTACTTC.

J is TRBJ2-1 and V is TRBV20-1; TRBD2 matches 12 bases. The CDR3 totals 14 residues. V lost 6 bases and J lost 8; bases outside the gene matches: 8. Per germline, CDR1 DFQATT and CDR2 SNEGSKA (reference sequence). CDR3 residues: CSAPGTSGPDEQFF. The CDR3 region has the DNA TGCAGTGCCCCCGGGACTAGCGGGCCGGATGAGCAGTTCTTC.

This clonotype has just a few counts. The gene calls are TRBV12-3 or TRBV12-4 and TRBJ2-7; D is perhaps TRBD1 (6 bases). This CDR3 contains 12 residues. V lost 10 bases to trimming and J lost 5 bases, with 15 bases between them. The CDR3 reads CATRGLGDEQYF. The CDR3 DNA is TGTGCCACCAGGGGTTTAGGAGACGAGCAGTACTTC.

This clonotype was counted many times. The chain combines TRBV28 with TRBJ2-5; TRBD2 might be the D (6 bases). Trimming took off 5 bases at V and 4 bases at J, with 14 bases between the two ends. This CDR3 spans 14 amino acids. CDR1 is MDHEN, CDR2 SYDVKM, per germline. The chain's CDR3 is CASSGGTARETQYF. The DNA of the CDR3 is TGTGCCAGCAGTGGCGGGACGGCTCGAGAGACCCAGTACTTC.

The sample holds a few counts of this clonotype. Germline and junction disagree at one end, which may indicate a read error. The J gene is TRBJ2-7, the V gene TRBV5-1, with D perhaps TRBD2 (5 bases). Germline V gene data show CDR1 as SGHRS and CDR2 as YFSETQ. There are 13 residues in the CDR3. The CDR3 loop is CASRRAERYGQYF. The CDR3, as DNA: TGCGCCAGCAGACGCGCCGAGCGGTACGGGCAGTACTTC.

V and J are TRBV28 and TRBJ1-2; no reliable D call. With 7 bases removed from V and 8 bases from J, the gap between germline ends came to 26 bases. This CDR3 spans 16 amino acids. CDR1 and CDR2 (germline): MDHEN, SYDVKM. CDR3: CASISNPLDPARGYTF. In DNA form, the CDR3 reads TGTGCCAGCATCTCGAACCCCCTGGACCCGGCGCGAGGCTACACCTTC.

As DNA, the CDR3 is TGCGCCAGCAGCCTTACCACGGGAGCGGGCACAGATACGCAGTATTTT. This sequence encodes CASSLTTGAGTDTQYF. V is TRBV5-1 and J is TRBJ2-3, with TRBD2 as a possible D gene (6 bases). Deletions cut 4 bases from V and 1 base from J, with 16 bases between. The germline CDR1 and CDR2 sequences are SGHRS and YFSETQ. The CDR3 has 16 residues.

A few counts support this clonotype. The chain joins TRBV19 to TRBJ1-5; the D is unclear. The V end lost 5 bases, the J end lost 5 bases, and 16 bases lay between the germline ends. CDR1 and CDR2 (germline): LNHDA, SQIVND (reference sequence). The CDR3 is 15 residues long. CDR3 in DNA: TGTGCCAGTAGTTTCGCGGGGAGTCGGGATCAGCCCCAGCATTTT. Its protein is CASSFAGSRDQPQHF.

This chain connects TRBV30 to TRBJ2-6; perhaps D is TRBD1 or TRBD2 (5 bases each). In germline, CDR1 is GTSNPN, CDR2 SVGIG (reference sequence). V was cut by 0 bases and J by 2 bases, with 11 bases left in between. The CDR3 sequence is 16 residues long. CDR3 DNA sequence: TGTGCCTGGAGTGTCATAAGAGGGGCTGGGGCCAACGTCCTGACTTTC. This translates into CAWSVIRGAGANVLTF.

The V and J genes are TRBV5-1 and TRBJ2-1; weak D call: TRBD2 (5 bases). This CDR3 is 15 amino acids long. V was trimmed by 0 bases and J by 7 bases, leaving 14 bases between them. The germline V gene has CDR1 SGHRS and CDR2 YFSETQ. CDR3 residues: CASSLAIQSGNEQFF. The CDR3 DNA reads TGCGCCAGCAGCTTGGCAATCCAATCGGGGAATGAGCAGTTCTTC.

The gene calls are TRBV6-5 and TRBJ2-3; D is possibly TRBD2 (6 bases). Germline V gene lookup returns CDR1 MNHEY and CDR2 SVGAGI. V was cut by 6 bases and J by 3 bases, with 16 bases left in between. The CDR3 extends over 15 amino acids. The CDR3 DNA sequence: TGTGCCAGCAGAAACGGACTAAGCGGGACAGATACGCAGTATTTT. It specifies CASRNGLSGTDTQYF.

The chain couples TRBV27 to TRBJ2-7; TRBD1 agrees at 9 bases. The CDR3 consists of 18 residues. V lost 2 bases and J lost 3; bases outside the gene matches: 14. From germline, CDR1 is MNHEY and CDR2 SMNVEV (reference sequence). CDR3 bases: TGTGCCAGCAGTTTAAGGTACAGGGGGCCTCCGTTTATCTACGAGCAGTACGTC. Protein: CASSLRYRGPPFIYEQYV.